This T cell receptor beta chain was documented in a study of beta chain features in type 1 diabetes. Study conclusions and caveats: More deletions and fewer insertions at VDJ junctions were seen in type 1 diabetes patients.

Germline assignment: CDR1 SGHTA and CDR2 FQGNSA. This CDR3 region has 14 residues. The V gene end was trimmed by 5 bases and the J gene end by 7 bases; junction bases not matched to a gene: 9. A word on this clone: Its antigen is currently unknown.

A single heparinised blood sample, averaging roughly 110 mL, was obtained per donor. The sequenced template was cDNA made from the entire isolated RNA. The method was immunoSEQ multiplex PCR; TCRdb's version includes in-frame clones alone and lacks a portion of them. This table holds about 220,000 clones, approximately 11% found once. The sequencing sample was made of central memory CD4+ T cells from blood. This receptor was identified in a man younger than 35 in good health. This chain connects TRBV7-2 to TRBJ2-3, with 7 bases fitting TRBD1. In DNA form, the CDR3 reads TGTGCCAGCAGCCCGGTCAAGGGGGCACATACGCAGTATTTT. It specifies CASSPVKGAHTQYF.